This T cell receptor (beta chain) derives from a study of Ad26.COV2.S vaccination and SARS-CoV-2 variants. The overall study: Intramuscular Ad26.COV2.S at 5x10^10 or 1x10^11 viral particles.

The CDR3 is 15 residues long. Germline V CDR1 and CDR2: SGHNT, YYREEE (reference sequence). The V end was cut by 0 bases, the J end by 4 bases, with 13 bases between. Notes on this clone: Its antigen is unknown.

This sample's treatment: over 15 received Ad26.COV2.S at low or high dose, single or two shots; a few received placebo; per-sample allocation not given. Material that was analyzed had been drawn on day 63 after the first vaccine or placebo injection. Study-wide findings and caveats: Reported post-vaccination CD8+ and CD4+ T cell responses to spike showed substantial breadth.

Only in-frame clones appear in the TCRdb table, and some are missing; sequencing was by immunoSEQ multiplex PCR. The table has about 400,000 clones, around 82% seen once. The clonotype comes from a person between 18 and 59 years old who received the Ad26.COV2.S COVID-19 vaccine or a placebo. The material was peripheral blood, obtained in a trial of Ad26.COV2.S vaccine versus placebo. V and J are TRBV5-4 and TRBJ2-5; D unresolved. CDR3 nucleotide sequence: TGTGCCAGCAGCTTGGCCCCTGGGGATGGAGAGACCCAGTACTTC. It is translated as CASSLAPGDGETQYF.